This entry lists 30 T cell receptor beta chains sequenced from one sample in a study of T cell changes during pregnancy in multiple sclerosis. Clones were read by immunoSEQ multiplex PCR, and TCRdb kept only the in-frame ones, dropping some. The sample records 30,000 to 45,000 clones, approximately 90% being singletons. Sequenced here: CD4+ T cells from peripheral blood mononuclear cells, sampled in the first trimester of pregnancy. The source is a female donor with multiple sclerosis, enrolled in a pregnancy study.

The chain combines TRBV9 with TRBJ1-1; 7 bases agree with TRBD1. The CDR3 contains 16 residues. Germline V gene lookup returns CDR1 SGDLS and CDR2 YYNGEE. The J segment lost 2 bases and the V segment lost 4 bases, leaving 11 bases of the junction unmatched. The CDR3 DNA is TGTGCCAGCAGCCCCCGAGGGGACAGCACAAACACTGAAGCTTTCTTT. It specifies CASSPRGDSTNTEAFF.

The chain employs TRBV27 and TRBJ2-7; 8 nucleotides align to TRBD2. Germline V lookup: CDR1 MNHEY, CDR2 SMNVEV (reference sequence). CDR3 size: 15 residues. Germline trimming cut 6 bases from V and 4 bases from J; bases unmatched to any gene: 11. This chain's CDR3 is CASRILGGGTYEQYF. The CDR3 region has the DNA TGTGCCAGCAGAATCCTCGGGGGGGGGACGTACGAGCAGTACTTC.

J is TRBJ1-4 and V is TRBV4-1; 8 nucleotides agree with TRBD1. The CDR3 is 15 residues long. Trimming took 3 bases from V and 6 from J; bases not matched to a gene: 6. Per the germline V gene, CDR1 is MGHRA and CDR2 is YSYEKL. The CDR3 sequence: CASSQTGAGDEKLFF. DNA for the CDR3: TGCGCCAGCAGCCAGACAGGGGCGGGAGATGAAAAACTGTTTTTT.

The V gene is TRBV6-5, the J gene TRBJ2-3, with TRBD1 matching 8 bases. The germline V gene encodes CDR1 MNHEY and CDR2 SVGAGI. This CDR3 comprises 14 residues. V shed 5 bases and J 3 bases; nucleotides not matched to a gene: 4. CDR3 in amino acids: CASSLRDRTDTQYF. The CDR3 DNA reads TGTGCCAGCAGTCTCCGGGACAGGACAGATACGCAGTATTTT.

J is TRBJ1-2 and V is TRBV27; D uncertain. In germline, CDR1 is MNHEY, CDR2 SMNVEV (reference sequence). V was trimmed by 5 bases and J by 3 bases, leaving 10 bases between them. CDR3 size: 13 residues. For the CDR3, the DNA is TGTGCCAGCAGTCCCTCCCCTTACTATGGCTACACCTTC. This sequence encodes CASSPSPYYGYTF.

The chain couples TRBV9 to TRBJ1-3; D is possibly TRBD1 (5 bases). V lost 0 bases, J lost 1 base, and 11 bases lay in between. This CDR3 has 16 residues. Germline lookup yields CDR1 SGDLS and CDR2 YYNGEE. The CDR3: CASSVGARASGNTIYF. CDR3 DNA sequence: TGTGCCAGCAGCGTAGGAGCCAGGGCTTCTGGAAACACCATATATTTT. The full variable domain, in which reference TRBV9 and TRBJ1-3 provide the parts outside the CDR3, is DSGVTQTPKHLITATGQRVTLRCSPRSGDLSVYWYQQSLDQGLQFLIQYYNGEERAKGNILERFSAQQFPDLHSELNLSSLELGDSALYFCASSVGARASGNTIYFGEGSWLTVV.

V is TRBV13 and J is TRBJ1-2, with 7 bases aligning to TRBD1. The V gene end was trimmed by 5 bases and the J gene end by 7 bases; junction bases not matched to a gene: 7. The CDR3 length is 13 residues. Germline loops: CDR1 PRHDT, CDR2 FYEKMQ (reference sequence). In nucleotides, the CDR3 is TGTGCCAGCAGCCCGGGACAGCCCCTTGGCTACACCTTC. Translated: CASSPGQPLGYTF.

This chain links TRBV25-1 with TRBJ1-3; 8 nucleotides match TRBD1. V was clipped by 10 bases and J by 3 bases; unmatched bases: 11. CDR3 length: 15 amino acids. Germline CDR1 is MGHDK and CDR2 is SYGVNS. The CDR3 reads CATRGQGTYGNTIYF. The CDR3 DNA sequence: TGTGCCACCAGGGGGCAGGGTACTTATGGAAACACCATATATTTT.

J is TRBJ2-1 and V is TRBV15, with D possibly being TRBD2 (6 bases). In germline, CDR1 is LNHNV, CDR2 YYDKDF (reference sequence). The germline V and J ends were trimmed by 3 bases and 4 bases, with 10 bases remaining between them. CDR3 length: 14 residues. Here the CDR3 reads CATSSGSFYNEQFF. The CDR3 coding sequence is TGTGCCACCAGCAGCGGGAGTTTTTACAATGAGCAGTTCTTC.

V gene TRBV2 combines with J gene TRBJ1-5; 9 bases fit TRBD1. The CDR3 is 14 residues long. Trimming cost V 9 bases and J 0 bases; bases outside gene matches: 3. CDR1 and CDR2 (germline): SNHLY, FYNNEI. The CDR3 here is CARGDRDSNQPQHF. CDR3 DNA: TGTGCCAGAGGGGACAGGGATAGCAATCAGCCCCAGCATTTT.

This clone was seen just once. This chain connects TRBV30 to TRBJ2-7, with 9 positions matching TRBD1. The V gene's germline CDR1 is GTSNPN and CDR2 SVGIG (reference sequence). Unmatched junction bases numbered 8, after V lost 3 bases and J lost 5 bases. The CDR3 runs 14 residues. CDR3 nucleotides: TGTGCCTGGAGGGGGGACAGGGTTGGGAACGAGCAGTACTTC. As protein: CAWRGDRVGNEQYF. The full variable domain, rest sourced from reference TRBV30 and TRBJ2-7, is SQTIHQWPATLVQPVGSPLSLECTVEGTSNPNLYWYRQAAGRGLQLLFYSVGIGQISSEVPQNLSASRPQDRQFILSSKKLLLSDSGFYLCAWRGDRVGNEQYFGPGTRLTVT.

The genes are TRBV27 and TRBJ2-1; TRBD2 aligns across 8 bases. CDR1 and CDR2 (germline): MNHEY, SMNVEV (reference sequence). The ends lost 0 bases at V and 3 bases at J; junction bases unmatched: 4. The CDR3 has 16 amino acids. The CDR3 sequence: CASSLSRTSSYNEQFF. The CDR3 DNA reads as TGTGCCAGCAGTTTATCGAGGACTAGCAGCTACAATGAGCAGTTCTTC.

CDR3 DNA: TGTGCCAGCAGCTTAGGACTAGCGGGGGGCCAAGAGACCCAGTACTTC. This encodes CASSLGLAGGQETQYF. The rearrangement joins TRBV7-7 to TRBJ2-5, with TRBD2 matching over 13 bases. Germline CDR1 SSHAT, CDR2 FNYEAQ (reference sequence). With V trimmed by 1 base and J by 1 base, 0 bases remained unmatched. This CDR3 is 16 amino acids long.

V is TRBV6-1 and J is TRBJ2-3; D may be TRBD2 (5 bases). Trimming removed 10 bases from V and 14 bases from J, with 19 bases in between. CDR1 MNHNS and CDR2 SASEGT come from the germline V gene. This CDR3 spans 11 amino acids. The CDR3 spells CATYSDPIRYF. CDR3 sequence (DNA): TGTGCCACTTATAGCGACCCGATCCGGTATTTT.

This chain connects TRBV30 to TRBJ2-1; the match to TRBD1 covers 10 bases. V shed 2 bases, J shed 6 bases, and the junction held 13 bases outside the gene matches. The CDR3 is made up of 17 amino acids. Germline CDR1 and CDR2: GTSNPN and SVGIG (reference sequence). The CDR3 reads CAWSRLIGTGATNEQFF. As DNA, the CDR3 is TGTGCCTGGAGTCGCTTGATCGGGACAGGGGCTACCAATGAGCAGTTCTTC.

This clone was counted only a few times. This chain connects TRBV19 to TRBJ1-1; D remains unclear. The ends were cut back, 5 bases at V and 3 bases at J, with 13 bases in the middle. Germline CDR1 LNHDA, CDR2 SQIVND (reference sequence). The CDR3 length is 14 residues. The CDR3 bases are TGTGCCAGTAGTTTCCCGGGCGGGGACACTGAAGCTTTCTTT. Translating gives CASSFPGGDTEAFF.

The genes are TRBV9 and TRBJ1-2; D perhaps matches TRBD1 (6 bases). Germline loops: CDR1 SGDLS, CDR2 YYNGEE. This CDR3 comprises 16 residues. V lost 1 base and J lost 4, with 17 bases in between. The chain's CDR3 is CASSVSLRRGLYGYTF. The CDR3 DNA reads TGTGCCAGCAGCGTATCCCTCCGGCGGGGGCTCTATGGCTACACCTTC.

This chain connects TRBV30 to TRBJ2-7; tentative D call: TRBD1 (6 bases). The germline V gene encodes CDR1 GTSNPN and CDR2 SVGIG (reference sequence). The CDR3 runs to 11 residues. V lost 3 bases, J lost 9 bases, and 12 bases lay in between. The chain's CDR3 is CAWSRDTPQYF. DNA of the CDR3: TGTGCCTGGAGCAGGGACACACCGCAGTACTTC.

The chain combines TRBV28 with TRBJ2-3; 11 bases line up with TRBD1. Germline V gene data show CDR1 as MDHEN and CDR2 as SYDVKM. This CDR3 has 16 amino acids. V lost 3 bases, J lost 2 bases, and 4 bases stayed unmatched. CDR3 sequence (DNA): TGTGCCAGCAGTTTTTGGACAGGGGGCGTCACAGATACGCAGTATTTT. Translation: CASSFWTGGVTDTQYF.

The genes are TRBV11-2 and TRBJ1-2; 7 bases align to TRBD1. This CDR3 spans 16 amino acids. The junction had 7 bases not matched to a gene; V was cut back by 1 base and J by 2 bases. In germline, CDR1 is SGHAT, CDR2 FQNNGV. The CDR3 reads CASSLGSGTANYGYTF. The CDR3 DNA reads TGTGCCAGCAGCTTAGGTTCAGGGACAGCGAACTATGGCTACACCTTC.

The chain joins TRBV28 to TRBJ2-7, with 9 nucleotides matching TRBD1. The ends lost 6 bases at V and 5 bases at J; junction bases unmatched: 11. This CDR3 spans 15 amino acids. In germline, CDR1 is MDHEN, CDR2 SYDVKM. DNA for the CDR3: TGTGCCAGCAGCGTAAGGGGACAGGGTAACAACGAGCAGTACTTC. This encodes CASSVRGQGNNEQYF.

V gene TRBV19 combines with J gene TRBJ2-7, with TRBD2 matching 8 bases. The CDR3 runs 15 residues. Losses at the gene ends were 3 bases for V and 6 bases for J; bases not matched to a gene: 10. Germline values: CDR1 LNHDA, CDR2 SQIVND (reference sequence). CDR3 DNA sequence: TGTGCCAGTAGTATCGGACTAGCCTACTCTAGCGAGCAGTACTTC. This codes for CASSIGLAYSSEQYF.

The genes are TRBV6-5 and TRBJ2-3, with a possible D match to TRBD1 (6 bases). The CDR3 is made up of 16 amino acids. Germline lookup yields CDR1 MNHEY and CDR2 SVGAGI. V shed 0 bases and J shed 1 base, with 11 bases lying between them. The CDR3 region is CASSYSNPGGTDTQYF. The CDR3 nucleotides are TGTGCCAGCAGTTACTCGAATCCAGGGGGCACAGATACGCAGTATTTT.

CDR3 DNA: TGTGCCAGTAGCCTCGGTCTCCCTAACTATGGCTACACCTTC. This sequence encodes CASSLGLPNYGYTF. The rearrangement joins TRBV19 to TRBJ1-2; no reliable D call. CDR1 is LNHDA and CDR2 is SQIVND in the germline V gene (reference sequence). There are 14 residues in the CDR3. The V gene lost 6 bases and the J gene lost 0 bases, with 11 bases spanning the gap.

The chain carries TRBV19 and TRBJ2-2; 14 bases match TRBD2. Germline V gives CDR1 LNHDA, CDR2 SQIVND (reference sequence). The CDR3 has 19 amino acids. J lost 3 bases, V lost 4 bases, and 10 bases had no gene match. The CDR3 is CASSTARLAGGPDTGELFF. CDR3 nucleotide sequence: TGTGCCAGTAGTACTGCTCGACTAGCGGGGGGGCCGGACACCGGGGAGCTGTTTTTT.

This chain uses TRBV5-6 with TRBJ2-7; 9 positions agree with TRBD1. The CDR3 totals 11 residues. Germline CDR1 is SGHDT and CDR2 is YYEEEE. The junction had 3 bases not matched to a gene; V was cut back by 7 bases and J by 7 bases. For the CDR3, the DNA is TGTGCCAGCGTGGGACAGGGAGAGCAGTACTTC. Protein: CASVGQGEQYF. The full variable domain, rest sourced from reference TRBV5-6 and TRBJ2-7, is DAGVTQSPTHLIKTRGQQVTLRCSPKSGHDTVSWYQQALGQGPQFIFQYYEEEERQRGNFPDRFSGHQFPNYSSELNVNALLLGDSALYLCASVGQGEQYFGPGTRLTVT.

V is TRBV27 and J is TRBJ2-7, with TRBD2 matching 11 bases. The CDR3 covers 16 residues. Trimming cost V 8 bases and J 0 bases; bases outside gene matches: 9. CDR1 and CDR2 from the germline V gene are MNHEY and SMNVEV (reference sequence). In nucleotides, the CDR3 is TGTGCCAGCGCAGCATCCGGGACTAGCGGCTCCTACGAGCAGTACTTC. Amino acid sequence: CASAASGTSGSYEQYF.

The V and J genes are TRBV2 and TRBJ2-1; 9 nucleotides agree with TRBD2. Per germline, CDR1 SNHLY and CDR2 FYNNEI. V trimming: 4 bases; J trimming: 4 bases; junction bases outside the gene matches: 5. The CDR3 totals 15 residues. The CDR3 DNA reads TGTGCCAGCAGTGGTAGCGGGAGAGCTTACAATGAGCAGTTCTTC. This encodes CASSGSGRAYNEQFF.

The chain is built from TRBV5-5 and TRBJ1-3; TRBD1 aligns across 9 bases. Germline CDR1 reads SGHKS; CDR2 reads YYEKEE (reference sequence). Germline trimming cut 4 bases from V and 3 bases from J; bases unmatched to any gene: 5. The CDR3 totals 15 residues. In DNA form, the CDR3 reads TGTGCCAGCAGCCAAACAGGGGGCGGTGGAAACACCATATATTTT. It specifies CASSQTGGGGNTIYF.

The chain combines TRBV30 with TRBJ1-1, with TRBD1 identical over 7 bases. The germline gives CDR1 GTSNPN, CDR2 SVGIG (reference sequence). V was pared by 0 bases and J by 4 bases, with 2 bases of the junction left unmatched. The CDR3 has 13 residues. CDR3 nucleotides: TGTGCCTGGAGTGTACAGGGGAGCACTGAAGCTTTCTTT. Its protein product is CAWSVQGSTEAFF.